These T cell receptor beta chains were read from a single sample in a study of identical twins. MiXCR, run by TCRdb on the 5' RACE reads, gives a single entry per CDR3 protein. Found here are 1.5 million to 2 million distinct CDR3 sequences, under 35% of them singletons; the top ten hold around 0.25%. The material sequenced was cord blood. All receptors come from a newborn girl in good health. The CDR3 runs from the conserved cysteine through the conserved F or W. Each record gives: clone size, J gene, V gene, D gene, CDR3 protein, CDR3 DNA. The D gene is left open where the match is weak. Where a row states a size, it is once, few, many or the class of an expanded clone; other rows omit it.

>-|TRBJ1-1|TRBV28|TRBD1
CASSFRTGDRVNTEAFF
TGTGCCAGCAGTTTTAGGACAGGGGATCGCGTGAACACTGAAGCTTTCTTT
>-|TRBJ2-7|TRBV20-1|-
CSARAPNFYEQYF
TGCAGTGCTAGAGCCCCGAATTTCTACGAGCAGTACTTC
>-|TRBJ1-2|TRBV20-1|-
CSARDLSQDNYGYTF
TGCAGTGCTAGAGATTTAAGCCAGGATAACTATGGCTACACCTTC
>-|TRBJ2-7|TRBV3-1|TRBD2
CASSPNLAGGLYEQYF
TGTGCCAGCAGCCCTAATCTAGCGGGAGGGCTCTACGAGCAGTACTTC
>-|TRBJ1-1|TRBV6-1|-
CASSVMANTEAFF
TGTGCCAGCAGTGTGATGGCAAACACTGAAGCTTTCTTT
>-|TRBJ2-1|TRBV5-1|-
CASRATSRSYNEQFF
TGCGCCAGCAGAGCTACTAGTAGGTCCTACAATGAGCAGTTCTTC
>-|TRBJ1-1|TRBV16|-
CASSQSEGGGTEAFF
TGTGCCAGCAGCCAATCGGAGGGGGGAGGCACTGAAGCTTTCTTT
>-|TRBJ1-2|TRBV12-3/TRBV12-4|-
CASSPRRQIINYGYTF
TGTGCCAGCAGTCCGAGGAGGCAGATCATAAACTATGGCTACACCTTC
>once|TRBJ1-2|TRBV7-2|-
CASNVGGTNYGYTF
TGTGCCAGCAACGTAGGGGGGACAAACTATGGCTACACCTTC
>-|TRBJ2-7|TRBV2|TRBD2
CASRETFGLAVPYNEQYF
TGTGCCAGCAGGGAAACTTTCGGACTAGCGGTCCCCTACAATGAGCAGTACTTC
>-|TRBJ2-7|TRBV20-1|-
CSATPGALGEQYF
TGCAGTGCCACCCCGGGGGCACTTGGAGAGCAGTACTTC
>few|TRBJ2-7|TRBV7-8|-
CASSFGSVYEQYF
TGTGCCAGCAGCTTCGGGTCTGTCTACGAGCAGTACTTC
>few|TRBJ2-1|TRBV18|-
CASSPPPGLTYNEQFF
TGTGCCAGCTCACCACCGCCAGGGCTTACCTACAATGAGCAGTTCTTC
>-|TRBJ2-5|TRBV2|-
CASSEETGETQYF
TGTGCCAGCAGTGAGGAGACGGGGGAGACCCAGTACTTC
>-|TRBJ2-1|TRBV20-1|TRBD2
CSARREAYNEQFF
TGCAGTGCTAGGCGGGAGGCCTACAATGAGCAGTTCTTC
>-|TRBJ2-3|TRBV29-1|-
CSVLSPPSTDTQYF
TGCAGCGTACTATCCCCTCCTAGCACAGATACGCAGTATTTT
>few|TRBJ1-5|TRBV3-1|-
CASSPGVALYSNQPQHF
TGTGCCAGCAGCCCCGGTGTAGCGCTTTATAGCAATCAGCCCCAGCATTTT
>few|TRBJ1-2|TRBV6-2/TRBV6-3|-
CASRPTRNYGYTF
TGTGCCAGCAGGCCAACGAGGAACTATGGCTACACCTTC
>few|TRBJ2-4|TRBV5-1|-
CASSLATSGHIQYF
TGCGCCAGCAGCTTGGCCACCAGCGGGCACATTCAGTACTTC
>few|TRBJ2-3|TRBV28|-
CASIARLLSTDTQYF
TGTGCCAGCATTGCGCGTCTATTGAGCACAGATACGCAGTATTTT
>few|TRBJ2-7|TRBV6-1|-
CASRKKGPGDFYEQYF
TGTGCCAGCCGCAAAAAGGGGCCGGGGGACTTTTACGAGCAGTACTTC
>-|TRBJ2-1|TRBV6-2/TRBV6-3|TRBD2
CASTPSGGRDEQFF
TGTGCCAGCACCCCTAGCGGGGGAAGAGATGAGCAGTTCTTC
>-|TRBJ1-2|TRBV19|-
CASTPPGYYGYTF
TGTGCCAGTACACCCCCGGGGTACTATGGCTACACCTTC
>few|TRBJ2-1|TRBV5-1|-
CASALRADGYNEQFF
TGCGCCAGCGCTCTTCGTGCCGACGGATACAATGAGCAGTTCTTC
>many|TRBJ2-7|TRBV20-1|-
CSAKRISYEQYF
TGCAGTGCCAAGCGGATCTCCTACGAGCAGTACTTC
>-|TRBJ1-2|TRBV28|-
CASSSPQGHYGYTF
TGTGCCAGCAGTTCCCCGCAGGGCCACTATGGCTACACCTTC
>-|TRBJ2-3|TRBV5-1|TRBD2
CASSLSGARGSTDTQYF
TGCGCCAGCAGCTTGAGCGGGGCCAGAGGTAGCACAGATACGCAGTATTTT
>-|TRBJ2-1|TRBV9|-
CASSFYISGHRVPDEQFF
TGTGCCAGCAGCTTTTACATTTCGGGACACAGGGTGCCGGATGAGCAGTTCTTC
>-|TRBJ2-2|TRBV4-2|TRBD2
CASSRTSGIGTGELFF
TGTGCCAGCAGCCGGACTAGCGGGATAGGGACCGGGGAGCTGTTTTTT
>few|TRBJ2-7|TRBV20-1|TRBD2
CSALGLAGVGEQYF
TGCAGTGCTCTCGGACTAGCGGGAGTGGGCGAGCAGTACTTC
>many|TRBJ2-7|TRBV28|-
CASYKPGTPYEQYF
TGTGCCAGCTACAAGCCAGGGACGCCCTACGAGCAGTACTTC
>few|TRBJ2-7|TRBV7-9|-
CASSDVLARELYNEQYF
TGTGCCAGCAGCGACGTACTAGCCCGGGAGCTATACAATGAGCAGTACTTC
>-|TRBJ2-1|TRBV7-9|-
CASSVGPTWNNEQFF
TGTGCCAGCAGCGTTGGGCCCACTTGGAACAATGAGCAGTTCTTC
>-|TRBJ1-2|TRBV19|-
CASRQIPNYGYTF
TGTGCCAGCCGACAGATTCCTAACTATGGCTACACCTTC
>many|TRBJ1-5|TRBV4-2|TRBD1
CASSQDRGYSNQPQHF
TGTGCCAGCAGCCAAGACAGGGGGTATAGCAATCAGCCCCAGCATTTT
>few|TRBJ2-7|TRBV18|-
CASSPVGRYEQYF
TGTGCCAGCTCACCGGTTGGGCGGTACGAGCAGTACTTC
>-|TRBJ1-1|TRBV7-2|-
CASSTFGTEAFF
TGTGCCAGCAGCACCTTCGGGACAGAAGCTTTCTTT
>-|TRBJ1-6|TRBV27|-
CASSSHRDSPLHF
TGTGCCAGCAGCTCCCACAGGGATTCACCCCTCCACTTT
>-|TRBJ1-1|TRBV7-9|TRBD1
CASSPRQGEAFF
TGTGCCAGCAGCCCGCGACAGGGGGAAGCTTTCTTT
>-|TRBJ2-7|TRBV28|-
CASSRLGGNEQYF
TGTGCCAGCAGCCGACTAGGGGGTAACGAGCAGTACTTC
>-|TRBJ1-2|TRBV25-1|-
CASSDPGPFPYGYTF
TGTGCCAGCAGTGACCCAGGACCGTTCCCCTATGGCTACACCTTC
>many|TRBJ2-2|TRBV3-1|TRBD1
CASSQGQGTGELFF
TGTGCCAGCAGCCAGGGACAGGGCACCGGGGAGCTGTTTTTT
>few|TRBJ1-4|TRBV7-9|TRBD1
CASSLRPGTVFEKLFF
TGTGCCAGCAGCCTGCGACCGGGGACAGTATTTGAAAAACTGTTTTTT